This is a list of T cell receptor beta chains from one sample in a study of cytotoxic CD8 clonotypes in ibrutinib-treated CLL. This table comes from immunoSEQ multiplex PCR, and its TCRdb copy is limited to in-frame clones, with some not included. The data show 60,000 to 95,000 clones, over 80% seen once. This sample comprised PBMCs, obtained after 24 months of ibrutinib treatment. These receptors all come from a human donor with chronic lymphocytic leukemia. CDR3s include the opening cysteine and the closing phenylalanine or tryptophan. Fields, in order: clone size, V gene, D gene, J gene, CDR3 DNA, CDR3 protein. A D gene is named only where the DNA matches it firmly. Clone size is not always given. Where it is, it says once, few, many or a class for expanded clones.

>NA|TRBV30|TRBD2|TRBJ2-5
TGTGCCTGGAGCCCGAGCGGGAGGGCGGAGACCCAGTACTTC
CAWSPSGRAETQYF
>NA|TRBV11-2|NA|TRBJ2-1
TGTGCCAGCAGCCCTAGAGTTAGTGTTTTCGGCAATGAGCAGTTCTTC
CASSPRVSVFGNEQFF
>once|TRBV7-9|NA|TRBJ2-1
TGTGCCAGCTTGGGGAACTACAATGAGCAGTTCTTC
CASLGNYNEQFF
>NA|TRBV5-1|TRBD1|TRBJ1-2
TGCGCCAGCAGCTTGGCCGGGACAGGGTTTAATGGCTACACCTTC
CASSLAGTGFNGYTF
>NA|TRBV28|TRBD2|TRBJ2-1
TGTGCCAGCAGTTTAGGAGCGGGAATGTTCTTC
CASSLGAGMFF
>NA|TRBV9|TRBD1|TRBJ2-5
TGTGCCAGCAGCGACTCACAGGGGTTGGAGACCCAGTACTTC
CASSDSQGLETQYF
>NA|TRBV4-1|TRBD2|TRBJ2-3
TGCGCCAGCAGCCAAGCAGGGACTAGCGGGAGGTTAACAGATACGCAGTATTTT
CASSQAGTSGRLTDTQYF
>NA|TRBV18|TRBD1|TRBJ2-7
TGTGCCAGCTCACTCGGCGGGACAGGGGAATACGAGCAGTACTTC
CASSLGGTGEYEQYF
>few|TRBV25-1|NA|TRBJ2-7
TGTGCCAGCAGTCACATCTTCGAGCAGTACTTC
CASSHIFEQYF
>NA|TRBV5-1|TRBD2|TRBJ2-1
TGCGCCAGCAGCTTGACCCTGGGGACTAGCTATGACAATGAGCAGTTCTTC
CASSLTLGTSYDNEQFF
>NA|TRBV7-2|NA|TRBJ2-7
TGTGCCAGCAGCGTGGCGACACGCTACGAGCAGTACTTC
CASSVATRYEQYF
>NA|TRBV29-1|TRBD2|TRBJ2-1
TGCAGCGTAGTCAAGGGACTAGGGGATGAGCAGTTCTTC
CSVVKGLGDEQFF
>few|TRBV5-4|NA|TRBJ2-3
TGTGCCAGCAGCACGACAGCCACAGATACGCAGTATTTT
CASSTTATDTQYF
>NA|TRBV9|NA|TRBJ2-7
TGTGCCAGCAGCGTAGGGCTGAGCTCCTACGAGCAGTACTTC
CASSVGLSSYEQYF
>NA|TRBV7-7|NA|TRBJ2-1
TGTGCCAGCAGCTTAGACTCCTACAATGAGCAGTTCTTC
CASSLDSYNEQFF
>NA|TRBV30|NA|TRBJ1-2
TGTGCCTGGAGTGTAATTGACCCGCGAGTGCACACCTTC
CAWSVIDPRVHTF
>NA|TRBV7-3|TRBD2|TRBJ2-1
TGTGCCAGCAGCTTGAGCGGGAACAAGGGTGAGCAGTTCTTC
CASSLSGNKGEQFF
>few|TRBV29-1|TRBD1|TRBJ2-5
TGCAGCGTCAAAAACAGGGGTGTGGAGACCCAGTACTTC
CSVKNRGVETQYF
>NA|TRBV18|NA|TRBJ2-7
TGTGCCAGACCGGGACCCCGGGGGTCCTACGAGCAGTACTTC
CARPGPRGSYEQYF
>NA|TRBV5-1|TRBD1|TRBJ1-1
TGCGCCAGCTCCGCAGGGGGGTGGACTGAAGCTTTCTTT
CASSAGGWTEAFF
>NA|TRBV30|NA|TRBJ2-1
TGTGCCTGGGGTCCCACCGTTTGGAATGAGCAGTTCTTC
CAWGPTVWNEQFF
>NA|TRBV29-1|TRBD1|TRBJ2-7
TGCAGCGTTGACTTAACGGACAGGGGAGGCTACGAGCAGTACTTC
CSVDLTDRGGYEQYF
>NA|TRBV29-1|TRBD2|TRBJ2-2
TGCAGCGCTGTTAGCGGGAGATCCACCGGGGAGCTGTTTTTT
CSAVSGRSTGELFF
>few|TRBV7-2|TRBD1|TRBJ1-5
TGTGCCAGCAGCCCGGACAGGGGTCAGCCCCAGCATTTT
CASSPDRGQPQHF
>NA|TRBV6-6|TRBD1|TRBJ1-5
TGTGCCAGCAGCCCACGGGACAGGGAGGGTCAGCCCCAGCATTTT
CASSPRDREGQPQHF
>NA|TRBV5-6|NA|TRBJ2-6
TGTGCCAGCAGCTTGGCGGGCGGACCCTCTGGGGCCAACGTCCTGACTTTC
CASSLAGGPSGANVLTF
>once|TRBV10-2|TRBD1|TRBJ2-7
TGCGCCAGCAACCCGGGACAGATCTACGAGCAGTACTTC
CASNPGQIYEQYF